Sequencing of this TCR beta chain was carried out in a study of cytomegalovirus exposure and HLA in healthy donors. This CDR3 region has 15 residues. Trimming took 5 bases from V and 7 from J; bases not matched to a gene: 3. Germline values: CDR1 SGHNT, CDR2 YENEEA. This clone was counted a single time. The study ran its PCR with 60 Vbeta and 13 Jbeta primers. Assay: immunoSEQ multiplex PCR; the TCRdb copy retains only in-frame clones and omits some. Of 200,000 to 250,000 clones listed, roughly 83% were seen once; the top ten hold more than 0.6%. The sequencing sample was made of PBMCs. This sequence joins TRBV11-3 and TRBJ2-1, with 15 bases fitting TRBD2. This TCR derives from a boy between 2 and 15 years old in good health and CMV-seronegative. The CDR3: CASSRTSGRGNEQFF. CDR3 DNA sequence: TGTGCCAGCAGCCGGACTAGCGGGAGGGGTAATGAGCAGTTCTTC. Looking up the rest from reference TRBV11-3 and TRBJ2-1 gives the full variable domain: EAGVVQSPRYKIIEKKQPVAFWCNPISGHNTLYWYLQNLGQGPELLIRYENEEAVDDSQLPKDRFSAERLKGVDSTLKIQPAELGDSAVYLCASSRTSGRGNEQFFGPGTRLTVL.